The 30 T cell receptor beta chains reported below all come from one sample, sequenced in a study of somatic mutations in cytotoxic T cells in rheumatoid arthritis (dated by TCRdb to about 2017). The library relied on the immunoSEQ multiplex PCR assay. TCRdb took over this immuneACCESS table, retaining in-frame rearrangements with V and J assigned. Such tables are incomplete; in checked studies, under half of the missing clones stem from an unresolved V gene, and the remainder is unexplained. The sample table shows 20,000 to 25,000 clones, and 70% to 90% are seen once. The ten largest clonotypes hold 18% of the sample. Sequenced material: CD8+ T cells sorted from blood. The receptors were sampled from a woman in her 50s in good health.

The chain joins TRBV6-4 to TRBJ2-1, with 12 bases aligning to TRBD2. J was trimmed by 9 bases and V by 6 bases; bases with no gene match: 9. Germline lookup yields CDR1 MRHNA and CDR2 SNTAGT. This CDR3 has 15 residues. CDR3: CASSTTSGGSGEQFF. The CDR3 coding sequence is TGTGCCAGCAGCACAACTAGCGGGGGGAGCGGTGAGCAGTTCTTC.

The chain has TRBV6-1 and TRBJ1-1; tentative D call: TRBD1 (6 bases). CDR1 is MNHNS, CDR2 SASEGT, per germline. The CDR3 loop spans 14 amino acids. V dropped 10 bases and J dropped 5 bases, with 20 bases sitting between them. Here the CDR3 DNA reads TGTGCCATCCACAGGGTGCCAGAAGATACTGAAGCTTTCTTT. Its translation: CAIHRVPEDTEAFF.

The chain couples TRBV4-1 to TRBJ1-2; D possibly corresponds to TRBD1 (6 bases). This CDR3 spans 13 amino acids. V was pared by 3 bases and J by 8 bases, with 13 bases between. The germline gives CDR1 MGHRA, CDR2 YSYEKL. CDR3 nucleotide sequence: TGCGCCAGCAGCCAGGACAGTTATTTCGGCTACACCTTC. The encoded protein is CASSQDSYFGYTF.

The chain uses TRBV5-8 and TRBJ2-1, with D perhaps matching TRBD1 (6 bases). The germline V gene encodes CDR1 SGHTS and CDR2 YDEGEE. The CDR3 has 11 residues. The V end was cut by 3 bases, the J end by 15 bases, with 13 bases between. The DNA of the CDR3 is TGTGCCAGCAGCTCCGGGACAATGGGGTTCTTC. It is translated as CASSSGTMGFF.

J is TRBJ1-2 and V is TRBV5-4; TRBD1 matches at 7 bases. The germline V gene has CDR1 SGHNT and CDR2 YYREEE (reference sequence). The CDR3 covers 16 residues. Trimming at V came to 0 bases and at J to 5 bases, leaving 10 bases not matched to a gene. CDR3 bases: TGTGCCAGCAGCTTGGGACAGGGTGTTTCCTTGTATGGCTACACCTTC. It specifies CASSLGQGVSLYGYTF.

The chain links TRBV28 to TRBJ1-5, with TRBD1 as a possible D gene (6 bases). The germline CDR1 and CDR2 sequences are MDHEN and SYDVKM. CDR3 length: 13 amino acids. V shed 8 bases and J shed 6 bases, with 14 bases lying between them. CDR3: CASLLGGGQPQHF. The CDR3 DNA follows: TGTGCCAGCCTATTAGGGGGTGGTCAGCCCCAGCATTTT.

The V call is TRBV7-8, the J call TRBJ1-3; TRBD1 might be the D (5 bases). Germline CDR1 is SGHVS and CDR2 is FQNEAQ. V lost 2 bases, J lost 0 bases, and 29 bases lay in between. The CDR3 is 22 amino acids. The CDR3 loop is CASSLFFSPAGDRPSSGNTIYF. CDR3 sequence (DNA): TGTGCCAGCAGCTTATTTTTTAGCCCGGCCGGGGACCGACCTAGCTCTGGAAACACCATATATTTT.

The chain combines TRBV5-1 with TRBJ1-6; a weak D match, TRBD1 (5 bases). The germline CDR1 and CDR2 sequences are SGHRS and YFSETQ. The CDR3 covers 15 residues. V was pared by 3 bases and J by 11 bases, with 18 bases between. CDR3 nucleotide sequence: TGCGCCAGCAGCTCAACCAGGGAATCGGTCACACCCCTCCACTTT. Amino acids: CASSSTRESVTPLHF.

This chain links TRBV13 with TRBJ2-3; 7 bases are a match to TRBD1. The CDR3 covers 15 residues. Germline V gene lookup returns CDR1 PRHDT and CDR2 FYEKMQ (reference sequence). V trimming: 4 bases; J trimming: 0 bases; junction bases outside the gene matches: 4. Here the CDR3 reads CASSYGDSSTDTQYF. The DNA of the CDR3 is TGTGCCAGCAGCTACGGGGACAGTAGCACAGATACGCAGTATTTT.

The genes are TRBV9 and TRBJ2-5; 11 bases are a match to TRBD2. J was trimmed by 3 bases and V by 2 bases; bases with no gene match: 3. Germline loops: CDR1 SGDLS, CDR2 YYNGEE. The CDR3 length is 15 residues. CDR3 nucleotide sequence: TGTGCCAGCAGCGTTAGCGGGGGGGCCGAAGAGACCCAGTACTTC. This codes for CASSVSGGAEETQYF.

This chain links TRBV7-9 with TRBJ2-7; the match to TRBD1 covers 8 bases. The J segment lost 3 bases and the V segment lost 0 bases, leaving 4 bases of the junction unmatched. The CDR3 is 15 residues long. Looked up from germline, CDR1 is SEHNR and CDR2 is FQNEAQ (reference sequence). The CDR3 DNA reads TGTGCCAGCAGCTTAGCTCCTGGACAGGGCTACGAGCAGTACTTC. Translated, it gives CASSLAPGQGYEQYF.

This clone was counted a single time. This chain uses TRBV9 with TRBJ2-1; the D call may be TRBD1 or TRBD2 (5 bases each). The CDR3 is made up of 14 amino acids. Germline loops: CDR1 SGDLS, CDR2 YYNGEE. Trimming removed 4 bases at V and 5 bases at J, with 13 bases between. This CDR3 reads CASSPTGPNNEQFF. The CDR3 bases are TGTGCCAGCAGCCCTACGGGACCCAACAATGAGCAGTTCTTC.

The chain is built from TRBV10-2 and TRBJ1-5; tentatively, D is TRBD1 (5 bases). This CDR3 has 13 amino acids. CDR1 is WSHSY and CDR2 is SAAADI in the germline V gene. V lost 6 bases, J lost 1 base, and 7 bases lay in between. CDR3 sequence: CASSRDSNQPQHF. The CDR3 nucleotides read TGCGCCAGCAGCCGGGACAGCAATCAGCCCCAGCATTTT.

The chain has TRBV21-1 and TRBJ2-7; the listed D gene, TRBD2, was not tested against the DNA. TRBV21-1 is flagged as a pseudogene. The CDR3 contains 14 residues. The CDR3: CASTAGRPGYEQYF. CDR3 sequence (DNA): TGTGCCAGCACCGCGGGACGCCCAGGGTACGAGCAGTACTTC.

The CDR3 region has the DNA TGTGCCAGTAGCCCGGACAGCTCTAACTATGGCTACACCTTC. Encoded protein: CASSPDSSNYGYTF. The chain recombines TRBV19 with TRBJ1-2, with TRBD1 as a possible D gene (6 bases). Deletions cut 6 bases from V and 0 bases from J, with 11 bases between. CDR3 length equals 14 residues. Germline loops: CDR1 LNHDA, CDR2 SQIVND (reference sequence).

CDR3 DNA sequence: TGTGCCAGCAGCTTAGAGGTGACAGTAAACACCGGGGAGCTGTTTTTT. Translated: CASSLEVTVNTGELFF. The chain employs TRBV11-2 and TRBJ2-2; weak D call: TRBD1 (5 bases). With 0 bases removed from V and 2 bases from J, the gap between germline ends came to 10 bases. The germline V gene encodes CDR1 SGHAT and CDR2 FQNNGV. This CDR3 is 16 amino acids long.

The rearrangement uses TRBV5-6 and TRBJ2-3; TRBD2 agrees at 14 bases. This CDR3 contains 16 residues. V lost 2 bases and J lost 5; bases outside the gene matches: 4. Germline CDR1 and CDR2: SGHDT and YYEEEE. The chain's CDR3 is CASSLLTSGGGDTQYF. CDR3 bases: TGTGCCAGCAGCTTACTGACTAGCGGGGGGGGAGATACGCAGTATTTT.

The gene calls are TRBV27 and TRBJ1-2; 8 nucleotides match TRBD1. The V and J ends lost 9 bases and 3 bases, in that order; junction bases with no gene match: 6. From germline, CDR1 is MNHEY and CDR2 SMNVEV (reference sequence). This CDR3 comprises 13 residues. The CDR3 spells CASRQGSYYGYTF. CDR3 nucleotide sequence: TGTGCCAGTCGACAGGGGTCGTACTATGGCTACACCTTC.

The chain joins TRBV6-1 to TRBJ2-7; 8 nucleotides match TRBD1. The CDR3 totals 15 residues. The germline CDR1 and CDR2 sequences are MNHNS and SASEGT. The J segment lost 0 bases and the V segment lost 7 bases, leaving 8 bases of the junction unmatched. The CDR3 bases are TGTGCCAGCACCGAAGGGACAGGAAGCTCCTACGAGCAGTACGTC. Residues: CASTEGTGSSYEQYV.

The chain links TRBV13 to TRBJ2-2; 7 bases match TRBD1. The germline V gene encodes CDR1 PRHDT and CDR2 FYEKMQ (reference sequence). The CDR3 is made up of 15 amino acids. The trim removed 4 bases at V and 0 bases at J, leaving 2 bases unmatched. This CDR3 is CASSWGTANTGELFF. The CDR3 nucleotides are TGTGCCAGCAGCTGGGGGACAGCGAACACCGGGGAGCTGTTTTTT.

This clone was detected only a few times. This sequence joins TRBV5-4 and TRBJ2-2, with D possibly matching TRBD1 (5 bases). The V end was cut by 0 bases, the J end by 7 bases, with 16 bases between. CDR3 length equals 16 residues. Germline CDR1 and CDR2: SGHNT and YYREEE (reference sequence). For the CDR3, the DNA is TGTGCCAGCAGCTTGGAGGGGTCAGCCGTCCTCGGGGAGCTGTTTTTT. It yields the protein CASSLEGSAVLGELFF. The complete variable domain, with remaining parts taken from reference TRBV5-4 and TRBJ2-2, reads ETGVTQSPTHLIKTRGQQVTLRCSSQSGHNTVSWYQQALGQGPQFIFQYYREEENGRGNFPPRFSGLQFPNYSSELNVNALELDDSALYLCASSLEGSAVLGELFFGEGSRLTVL.

Only a few counts were recorded for this clone. This rearrangement joins TRBV6-1 to TRBJ1-3; D unclear. V lost 1 base and J 0 bases, leaving 7 bases between the germline ends. This CDR3 comprises 15 residues. Per germline, CDR1 MNHNS and CDR2 SASEGT. The CDR3 DNA reads as TGTGCCAGCAGTGAAGAAGTCAGCTCTGGAAACACCATATATTTT. It codes for CASSEEVSSGNTIYF.

Written as DNA, the CDR3 is TGTGCCAGCAGCCCCCCGGGACAGGGGGACGAGCAGTACTTC. Encoded protein: CASSPPGQGDEQYF. J is TRBJ2-7 and V is TRBV9, with 11 positions matching TRBD1. Germline CDR1 SGDLS, CDR2 YYNGEE. The CDR3 covers 14 residues. V shed 4 bases and J 5 bases; nucleotides not matched to a gene: 5.

The chain uses TRBV18 and TRBJ2-7, with D possibly being TRBD2 (5 bases). The CDR3 loop spans 15 amino acids. CDR1 and CDR2 from the germline V gene are KGHSH and LQKENI. V lost 3 bases, J lost 3 bases, and 15 bases lay in between. The CDR3, as DNA: TGTGCCAGCTCACCGGTGGGTTCGGGAAACTACGAGCAGTACTTC. Protein product: CASSPVGSGNYEQYF.

The table lists this clone with a count of one. The rearrangement uses TRBV5-6 and TRBJ1-2; D is ambiguous. CDR1 is SGHDT, CDR2 YYEEEE, per germline. There are 14 residues in the CDR3. Deletions cut 0 bases from V and 4 bases from J, with 10 bases between. The CDR3 loop is CASSLGAGSYGYTF. CDR3 nucleotide sequence: TGTGCCAGCAGCTTGGGGGCGGGAAGCTATGGCTACACCTTC.

This clone was picked up one time. The chain carries TRBV2 and TRBJ2-3, with a weak D call TRBD2 (6 bases). Trimming removed 5 bases at V and 0 bases at J, with 9 bases between. Germline loops: CDR1 SNHLY, CDR2 FYNNEI. The CDR3 has 14 amino acids. In nucleotides, the CDR3 is TGTGCCAGCAGTACCGGGACTAGCACAGATACGCAGTATTTT. Amino acids: CASSTGTSTDTQYF.

The chain combines TRBV27 with TRBJ1-2; D is ambiguous. The CDR3 has 15 amino acids. Per the germline V gene, CDR1 is MNHEY and CDR2 is SMNVEV (reference sequence). V was clipped by 8 bases and J by 5 bases, with 21 bases between them. The CDR3 protein is CASRASPGKLYGYTF. The CDR3 coding sequence is TGTGCCAGCCGGGCGTCTCCGGGAAAGCTGTATGGCTACACCTTC.

The chain joins TRBV6-1 to TRBJ2-3, with D unresolved. The length of the CDR3 is 17 residues. Trimming took off 1 base at V and 0 bases at J, with 14 bases between the two ends. Germline V gene sequence: CDR1 MNHNS, CDR2 SASEGT. This CDR3 reads CASSEEPPAESTDTQYF. CDR3 sequence (DNA): TGTGCCAGCAGTGAAGAACCCCCCGCCGAGAGCACAGATACGCAGTATTTT.

This clone was observed a handful of times. This rearrangement joins TRBV15 to TRBJ2-6, with D unresolved. Germline lookup yields CDR1 LNHNV and CDR2 YYDKDF (reference sequence). This CDR3 is 16 amino acids long. Between the trimmed V and J ends, which lost 2 bases and 0 bases, there was a span of 8 bases. The CDR3, as DNA: TGTGCCACCAGCAGAACGCAAACCTCTGGGGCCAACGTCCTGACTTTC. This encodes CATSRTQTSGANVLTF.

This clone was detected once. This chain joins TRBV28 and TRBJ2-7; the D is unclear. V gave up 5 bases and J gave up 0 bases, with 17 bases separating them. CDR1 and CDR2 from the germline V gene are MDHEN and SYDVKM. This CDR3 comprises 16 residues. The CDR3 loop reads CASSPTDIFSSYEQYV. The DNA for the CDR3 is TGTGCCAGCAGTCCTACAGATATCTTCAGCTCCTACGAGCAGTACGTC.